This T cell receptor (beta chain) was sequenced during a study of radiotherapy plus CTLA-4 blockade in lung cancer. Looking at the study overall: Of the patients, about 20% showed objective responses and around 29% attained disease control. Regarding the study as a whole: Tumor-derived TCR clones expanded in blood after radiotherapy plus ipilimumab.

The protocol was immunoSEQ multiplex PCR, while the TCRdb copy is restricted to in-frame clones and leaves out a portion. The sample carries thousands of clones, about 80% recorded once. CDR1 is SEHNR, CDR2 FQNEAQ, per germline (reference sequence). With 6 bases removed from V and 7 bases from J, the gap between germline ends came to 7 bases. The CDR3 contains 12 residues. People whose metastatic non-small-cell lung cancer was chemo-refractory got focal radiation along with CTLA-4 blockade by ipilimumab. This clone showed up just once. The antigen is unknown. The rearrangement joins TRBV7-9 to TRBJ1-6; D remains ambiguous. The origin of this receptor is a human donor with non-small cell lung cancer that progressed on radiotherapy plus ipilimumab. Sequenced material: tumor tissue, taken from a patient treated with radiotherapy plus ipilimumab. In DNA, the CDR3 is TGTGCCAGCAGTATAGAAAATTCACCCCTCCACTTT. Protein: CASSIENSPLHF.